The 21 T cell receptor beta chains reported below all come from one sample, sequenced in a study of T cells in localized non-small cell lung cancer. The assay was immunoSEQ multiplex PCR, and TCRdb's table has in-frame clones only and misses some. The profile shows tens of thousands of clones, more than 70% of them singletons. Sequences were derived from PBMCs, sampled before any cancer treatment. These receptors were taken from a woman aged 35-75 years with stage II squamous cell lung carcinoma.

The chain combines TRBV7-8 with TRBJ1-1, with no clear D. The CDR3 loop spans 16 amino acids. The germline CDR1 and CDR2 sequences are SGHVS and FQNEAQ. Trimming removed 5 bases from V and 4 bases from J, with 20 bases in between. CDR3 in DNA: TGTGCCAGCAGCCAAGGGTGGGCCCCGGCGGGCACTGAAGCTTTCTTT. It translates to CASSQGWAPAGTEAFF.

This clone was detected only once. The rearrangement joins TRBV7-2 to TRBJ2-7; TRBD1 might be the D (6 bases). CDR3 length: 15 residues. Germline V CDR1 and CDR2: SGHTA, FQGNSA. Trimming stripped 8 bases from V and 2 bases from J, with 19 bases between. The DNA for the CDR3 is TGTGCCAGCGGCCCCAGAGGACAGTCCACCTACGAGCAGTACTTC. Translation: CASGPRGQSTYEQYF.

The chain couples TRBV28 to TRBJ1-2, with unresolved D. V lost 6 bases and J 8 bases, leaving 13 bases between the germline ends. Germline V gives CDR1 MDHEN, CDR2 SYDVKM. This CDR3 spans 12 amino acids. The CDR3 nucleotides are TGTGCCAGCAGCCGTCAAGGCTGGGGCTACACCTTC. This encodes CASSRQGWGYTF.

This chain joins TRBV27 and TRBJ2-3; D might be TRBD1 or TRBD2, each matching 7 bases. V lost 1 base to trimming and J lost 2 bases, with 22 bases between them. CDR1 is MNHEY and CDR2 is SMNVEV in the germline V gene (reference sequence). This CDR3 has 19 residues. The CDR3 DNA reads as TGTGCCAGCAGTTTATTGAGGGGGCTCAGGCGGGACTACACAGATACGCAGTATTTT. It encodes CASSLLRGLRRDYTDTQYF.

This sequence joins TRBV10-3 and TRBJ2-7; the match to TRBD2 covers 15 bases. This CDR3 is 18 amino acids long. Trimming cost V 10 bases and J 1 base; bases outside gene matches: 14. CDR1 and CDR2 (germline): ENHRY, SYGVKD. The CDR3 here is CATRRTGGTSGRSYEQYF. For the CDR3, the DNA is TGTGCCACCCGCCGGACAGGAGGGACTAGCGGGAGGTCCTACGAGCAGTACTTC.

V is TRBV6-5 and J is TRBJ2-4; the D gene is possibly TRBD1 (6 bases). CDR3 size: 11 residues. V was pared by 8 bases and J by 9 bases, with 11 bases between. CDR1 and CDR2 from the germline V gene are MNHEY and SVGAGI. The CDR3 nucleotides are TGTGCCAGCGGGACACTCGGCATTCAGTACTTC. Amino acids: CASGTLGIQYF.

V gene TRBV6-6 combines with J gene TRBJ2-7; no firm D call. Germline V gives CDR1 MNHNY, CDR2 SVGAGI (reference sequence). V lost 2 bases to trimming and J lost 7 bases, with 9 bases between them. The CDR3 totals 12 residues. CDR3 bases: TGTGCCAGCAGTTACGGGGTGGGAGAGCAGTACTTC. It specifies CASSYGVGEQYF.

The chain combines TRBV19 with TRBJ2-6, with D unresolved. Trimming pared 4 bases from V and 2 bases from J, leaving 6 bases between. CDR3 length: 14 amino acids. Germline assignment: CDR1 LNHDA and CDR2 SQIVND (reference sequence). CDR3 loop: CASSNGAGANVLTF. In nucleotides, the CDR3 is TGTGCCAGTAGTAATGGGGCTGGGGCCAACGTCCTGACTTTC.

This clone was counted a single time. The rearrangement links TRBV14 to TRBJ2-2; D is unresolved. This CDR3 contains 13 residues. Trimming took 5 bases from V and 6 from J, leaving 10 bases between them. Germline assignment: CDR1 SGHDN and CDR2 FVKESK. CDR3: CASSVGRAGELFF. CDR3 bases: TGTGCCAGCAGCGTAGGACGAGCCGGGGAGCTGTTTTTT. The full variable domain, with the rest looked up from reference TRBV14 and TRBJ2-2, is EAGVTQFPSHSVIEKGQTVTLRCDPISGHDNLYWYRRVMGKEIKFLLHFVKESKQDESGMPNNRFLAERTGGTYSTLKVQPAELEDSGVYFCASSVGRAGELFFGEGSRLTVL.

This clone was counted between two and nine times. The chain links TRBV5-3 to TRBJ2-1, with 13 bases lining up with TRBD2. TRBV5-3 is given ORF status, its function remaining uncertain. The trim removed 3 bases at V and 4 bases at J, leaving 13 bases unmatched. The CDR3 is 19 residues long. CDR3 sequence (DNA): TGTGCCAGAAGCTCCCGGACTAGCGGGAGCCGTCTCCCTTACAATGAGCAGTTCTTC. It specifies CARSSRTSGSRLPYNEQFF.

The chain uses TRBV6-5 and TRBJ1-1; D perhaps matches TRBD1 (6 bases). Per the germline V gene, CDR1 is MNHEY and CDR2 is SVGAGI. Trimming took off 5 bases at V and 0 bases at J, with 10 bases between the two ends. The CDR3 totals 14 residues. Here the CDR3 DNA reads TGTGCCAGCAGTCAGGGGAGGTTGAACACTGAAGCTTTCTTT. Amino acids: CASSQGRLNTEAFF.

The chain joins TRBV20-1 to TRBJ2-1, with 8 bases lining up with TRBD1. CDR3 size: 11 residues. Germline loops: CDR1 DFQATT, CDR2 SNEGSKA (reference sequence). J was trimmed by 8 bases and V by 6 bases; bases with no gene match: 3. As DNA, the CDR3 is TGCAGTGCAACGACAGGGGATGAGCAGTTCTTC. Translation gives CSATTGDEQFF.

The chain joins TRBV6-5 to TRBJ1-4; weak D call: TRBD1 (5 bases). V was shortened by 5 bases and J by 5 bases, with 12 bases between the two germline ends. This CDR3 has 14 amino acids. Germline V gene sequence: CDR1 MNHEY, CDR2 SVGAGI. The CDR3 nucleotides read TGTGCCAGCAGTCCGGGGGGTTGGAATGAAAAACTGTTTTTT. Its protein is CASSPGGWNEKLFF.

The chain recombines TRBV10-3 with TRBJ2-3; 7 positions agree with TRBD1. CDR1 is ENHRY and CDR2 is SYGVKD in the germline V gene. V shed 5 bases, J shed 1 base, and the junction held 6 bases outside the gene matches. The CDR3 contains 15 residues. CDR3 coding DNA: TGTGCCATCAGTCCGGGACAGTCGGGCACAGATACGCAGTATTTT. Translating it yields CAISPGQSGTDTQYF.

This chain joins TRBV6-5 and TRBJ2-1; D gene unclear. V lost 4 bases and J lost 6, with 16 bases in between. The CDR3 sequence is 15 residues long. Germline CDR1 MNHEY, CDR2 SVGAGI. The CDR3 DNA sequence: TGTGCCAGCAGTTTGACTCCATCCCTTTTCAATGAGCAGTTCTTC. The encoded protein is CASSLTPSLFNEQFF.

The CDR3: CASSQEGQTFTDTQYF. In nucleotides, the CDR3 is TGCGCCAGCAGCCAAGAGGGGCAGACTTTCACAGATACGCAGTATTTT. V usage is TRBV4-1 and J usage is TRBJ2-3; TRBD1 is a possible D gene (5 bases). The germline CDR1 and CDR2 sequences are MGHRA and YSYEKL. The CDR3 has 16 residues. The V end lost 0 bases, the J end lost 2 bases, and 12 bases lay between the germline ends.

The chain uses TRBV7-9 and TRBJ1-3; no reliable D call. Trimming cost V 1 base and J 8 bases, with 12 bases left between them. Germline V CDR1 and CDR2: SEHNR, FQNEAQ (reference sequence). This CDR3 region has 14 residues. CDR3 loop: CASSLGGFTDTIYF. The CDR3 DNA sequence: TGTGCCAGCAGCTTAGGAGGGTTTACGGACACCATATATTTT.

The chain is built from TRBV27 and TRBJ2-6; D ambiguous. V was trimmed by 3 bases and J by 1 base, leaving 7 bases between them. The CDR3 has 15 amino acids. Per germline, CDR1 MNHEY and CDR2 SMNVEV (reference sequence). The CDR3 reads CASSFHGSGANVLTF. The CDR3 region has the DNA TGTGCCAGCAGTTTTCACGGGTCTGGGGCCAACGTCCTGACTTTC.

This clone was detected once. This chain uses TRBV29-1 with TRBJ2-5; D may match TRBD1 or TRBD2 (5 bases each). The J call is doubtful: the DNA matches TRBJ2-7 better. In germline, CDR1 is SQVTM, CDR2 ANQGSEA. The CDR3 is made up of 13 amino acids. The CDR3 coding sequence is TGCAGCGTTGAAGCCCCTGGGGGTGGCGAGCAGTACTTC. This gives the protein CSVEAPGGGEQYF.

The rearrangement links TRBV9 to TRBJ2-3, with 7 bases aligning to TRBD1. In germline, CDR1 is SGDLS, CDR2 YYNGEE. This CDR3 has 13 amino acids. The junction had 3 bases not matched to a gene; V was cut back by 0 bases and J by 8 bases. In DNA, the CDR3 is TGTGCCAGCAGCGTAGCCGACAGGGCTACGCAGTATTTT. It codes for CASSVADRATQYF. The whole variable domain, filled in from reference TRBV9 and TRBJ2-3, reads DSGVTQTPKHLITATGQRVTLRCSPRSGDLSVYWYQQSLDQGLQFLIQYYNGEERAKGNILERFSAQQFPDLHSELNLSSLELGDSALYFCASSVADRATQYFGPGTRLTVL.

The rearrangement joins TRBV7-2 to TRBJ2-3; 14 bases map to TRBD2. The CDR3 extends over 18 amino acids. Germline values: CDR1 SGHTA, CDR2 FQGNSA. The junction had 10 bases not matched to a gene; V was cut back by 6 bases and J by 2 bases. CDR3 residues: CASRGPGTSGRSTDTQYF. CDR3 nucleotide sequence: TGTGCCAGCAGAGGCCCCGGGACTAGCGGGAGATCCACAGATACGCAGTATTTT.